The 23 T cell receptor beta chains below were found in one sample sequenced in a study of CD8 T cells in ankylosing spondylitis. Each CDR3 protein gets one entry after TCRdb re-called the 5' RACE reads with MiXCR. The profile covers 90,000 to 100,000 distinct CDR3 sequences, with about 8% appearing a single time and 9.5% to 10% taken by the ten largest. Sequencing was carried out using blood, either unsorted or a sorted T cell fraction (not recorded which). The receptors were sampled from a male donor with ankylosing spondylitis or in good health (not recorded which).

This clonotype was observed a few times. The CDR3, as DNA: TGTGCCATCAGTGAGGGAATCCTCAACTATGGCTACACCTTC. Its protein is CAISEGILNYGYTF. The genes are TRBV10-3 and TRBJ1-2; D gene unclear. V gave up 2 bases and J gave up 2 bases, with 9 bases separating them. The CDR3 is made up of 14 amino acids. Germline lookup yields CDR1 ENHRY and CDR2 SYGVKD.

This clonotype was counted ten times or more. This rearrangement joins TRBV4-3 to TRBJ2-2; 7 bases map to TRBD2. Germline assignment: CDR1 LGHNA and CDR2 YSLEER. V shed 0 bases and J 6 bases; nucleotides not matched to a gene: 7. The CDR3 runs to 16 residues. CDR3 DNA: TGCGCCAGCAGCCAAGAGATCGGGGGGTCGGCCGGGGAGCTGTTTTTT. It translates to CASSQEIGGSAGELFF.

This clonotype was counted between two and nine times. CDR3 sequence: CAWSVRGYGVYF. DNA of the CDR3: TGTGCCTGGAGTGTAAGGGGCTACGGGGTGTACTTC. This chain uses TRBV30 with TRBJ2-7; D is perhaps TRBD1 or TRBD2 (5 bases each). The CDR3 has 12 amino acids. Deletions cut 0 bases from V and 12 bases from J, with 15 bases between. Germline CDR1 is GTSNPN and CDR2 is SVGIG (reference sequence).

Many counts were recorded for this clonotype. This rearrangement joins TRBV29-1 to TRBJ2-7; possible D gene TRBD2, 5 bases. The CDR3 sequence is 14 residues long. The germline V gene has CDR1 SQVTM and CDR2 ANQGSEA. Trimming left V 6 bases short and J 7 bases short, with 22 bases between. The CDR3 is CSVESRDPPREQYF. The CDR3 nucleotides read TGCAGCGTCGAAAGCCGGGATCCACCCCGGGAGCAGTACTTC.

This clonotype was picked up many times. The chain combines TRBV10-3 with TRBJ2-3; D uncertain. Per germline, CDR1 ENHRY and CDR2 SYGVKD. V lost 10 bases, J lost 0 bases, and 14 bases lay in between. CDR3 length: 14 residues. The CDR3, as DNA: TGTGCCAGTGCGTCCGGAACTAGCACAGATACGCAGTATTTT. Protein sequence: CASASGTSTDTQYF.

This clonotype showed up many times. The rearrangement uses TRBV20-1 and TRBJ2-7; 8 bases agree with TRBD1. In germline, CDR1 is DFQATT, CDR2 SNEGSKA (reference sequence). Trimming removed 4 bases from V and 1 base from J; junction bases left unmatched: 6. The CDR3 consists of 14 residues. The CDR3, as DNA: TGCAGTGCTACAAGGACAGGGTTTTCCTACGAGCAGTACTTC. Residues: CSATRTGFSYEQYF.

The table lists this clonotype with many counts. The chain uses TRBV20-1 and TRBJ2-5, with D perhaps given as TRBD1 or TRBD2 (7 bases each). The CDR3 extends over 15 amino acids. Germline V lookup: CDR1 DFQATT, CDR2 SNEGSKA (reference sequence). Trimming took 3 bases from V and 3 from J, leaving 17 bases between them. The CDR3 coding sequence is TGCAGTGCTAGCCTGGGAGGGGGCCTGAAAGAGACCCAGTACTTC. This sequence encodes CSASLGGGLKETQYF.

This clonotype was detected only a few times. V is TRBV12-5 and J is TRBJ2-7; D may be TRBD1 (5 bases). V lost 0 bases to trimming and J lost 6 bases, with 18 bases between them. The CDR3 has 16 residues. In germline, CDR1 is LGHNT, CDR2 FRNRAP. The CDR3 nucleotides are TGTGCTAGTGGTTTGGTATTTACGACAGCTTTAGGCGAGCAGTACTTC. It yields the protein CASGLVFTTALGEQYF.

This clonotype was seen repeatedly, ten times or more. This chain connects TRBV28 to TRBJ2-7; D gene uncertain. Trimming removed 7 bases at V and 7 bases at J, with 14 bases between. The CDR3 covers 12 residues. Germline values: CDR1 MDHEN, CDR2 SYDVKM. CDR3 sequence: CASTSSSREQYF. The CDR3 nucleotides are TGTGCCAGCACCTCCTCAAGCCGAGAGCAGTACTTC.

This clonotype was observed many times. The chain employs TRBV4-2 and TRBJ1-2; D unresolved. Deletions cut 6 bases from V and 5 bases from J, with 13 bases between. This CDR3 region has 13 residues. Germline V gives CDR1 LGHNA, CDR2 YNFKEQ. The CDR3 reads CASSLLRRYGYTF. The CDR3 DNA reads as TGTGCCAGCAGTCTACTTAGAAGGTATGGCTACACCTTC.

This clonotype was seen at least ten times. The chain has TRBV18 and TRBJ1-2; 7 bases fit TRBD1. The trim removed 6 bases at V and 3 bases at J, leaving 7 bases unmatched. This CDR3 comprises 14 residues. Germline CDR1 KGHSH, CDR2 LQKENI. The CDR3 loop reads CASSLPGQHYGYTF. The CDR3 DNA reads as TGTGCCAGCTCTCTCCCGGGACAGCACTATGGCTACACCTTC.

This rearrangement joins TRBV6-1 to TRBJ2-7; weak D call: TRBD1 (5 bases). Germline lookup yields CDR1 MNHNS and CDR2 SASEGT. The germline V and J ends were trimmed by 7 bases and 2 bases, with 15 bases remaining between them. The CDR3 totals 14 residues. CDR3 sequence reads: CASTRTLVPYEQYF. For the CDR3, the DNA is TGTGCCAGCACTAGGACACTGGTACCCTACGAGCAGTACTTC.

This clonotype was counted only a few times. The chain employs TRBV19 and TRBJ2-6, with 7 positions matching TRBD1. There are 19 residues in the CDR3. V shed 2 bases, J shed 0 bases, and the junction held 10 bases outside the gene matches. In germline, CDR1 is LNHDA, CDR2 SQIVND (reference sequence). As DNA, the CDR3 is TGTGCCAGTAGTATAAGACCTTTGGACAGGAGCTCTGGGGCCAACGTCCTGACTTTC. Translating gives CASSIRPLDRSSGANVLTF.

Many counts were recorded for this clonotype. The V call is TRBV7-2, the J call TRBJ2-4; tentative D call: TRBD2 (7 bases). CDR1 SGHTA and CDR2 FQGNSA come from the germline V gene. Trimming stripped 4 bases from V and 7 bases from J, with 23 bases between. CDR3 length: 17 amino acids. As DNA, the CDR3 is TGTGCCAGCAGCTCGCTGGGAGGGGGTAGGGTGATGAACATTCAGTACTTC. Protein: CASSSLGGGRVMNIQYF.

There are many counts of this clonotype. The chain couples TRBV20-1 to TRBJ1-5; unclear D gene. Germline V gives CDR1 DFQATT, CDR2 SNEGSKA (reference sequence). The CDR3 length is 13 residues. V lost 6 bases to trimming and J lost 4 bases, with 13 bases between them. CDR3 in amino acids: CSARLGQNQPQHF. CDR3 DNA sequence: TGCAGTGCCAGACTCGGCCAGAATCAGCCCCAGCATTTT.

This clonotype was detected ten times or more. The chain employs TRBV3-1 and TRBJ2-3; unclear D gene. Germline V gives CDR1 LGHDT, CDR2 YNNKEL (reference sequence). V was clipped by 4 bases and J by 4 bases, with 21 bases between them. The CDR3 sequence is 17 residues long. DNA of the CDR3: TGTGCCAGCAGCCCCCATGCGCCAAGAGAACTGGCAGATACGCAGTATTTT. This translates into CASSPHAPRELADTQYF.

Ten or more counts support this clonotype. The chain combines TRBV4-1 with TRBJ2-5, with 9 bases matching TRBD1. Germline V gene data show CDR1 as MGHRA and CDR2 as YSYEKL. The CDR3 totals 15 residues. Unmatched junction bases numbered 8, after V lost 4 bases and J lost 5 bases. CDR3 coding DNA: TGCGCCAGCAGCCGTCCGGGACAGGGAATTGAGACCCAGTACTTC. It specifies CASSRPGQGIETQYF.

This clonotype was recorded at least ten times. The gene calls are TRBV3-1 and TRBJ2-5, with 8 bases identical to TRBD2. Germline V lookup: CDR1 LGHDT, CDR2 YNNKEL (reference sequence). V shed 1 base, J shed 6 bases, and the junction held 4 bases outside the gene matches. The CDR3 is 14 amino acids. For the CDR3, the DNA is TGTGCCAGCAGCCAAGGACTAGCGTCGAAGACCCAGTACTTC. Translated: CASSQGLASKTQYF.

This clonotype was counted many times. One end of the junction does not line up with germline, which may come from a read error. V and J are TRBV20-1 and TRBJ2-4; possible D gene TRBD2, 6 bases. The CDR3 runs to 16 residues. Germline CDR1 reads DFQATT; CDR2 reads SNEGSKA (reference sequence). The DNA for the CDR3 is TGCAGTGCTAGAGATCCGCTCGGGGGATTTGAGAACATTCAGTATTTC. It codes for CSARDPLGGFENIQYF.

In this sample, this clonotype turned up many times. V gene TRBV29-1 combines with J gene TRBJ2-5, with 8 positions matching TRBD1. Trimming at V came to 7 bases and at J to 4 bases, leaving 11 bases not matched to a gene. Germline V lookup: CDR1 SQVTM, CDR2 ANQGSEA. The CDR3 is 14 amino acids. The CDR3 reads CSASRQGFVETQYF. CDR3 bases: TGCAGCGCTTCGAGACAGGGGTTCGTAGAGACCCAGTACTTC.

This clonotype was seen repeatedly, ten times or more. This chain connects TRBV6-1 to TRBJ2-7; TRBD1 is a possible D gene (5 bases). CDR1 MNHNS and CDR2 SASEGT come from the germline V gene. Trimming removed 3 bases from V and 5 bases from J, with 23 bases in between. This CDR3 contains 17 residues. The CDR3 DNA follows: TGTGCCAGCAGTGACGGACAAACCGGCCCGGTCGGCGACGAGCAGTACTTC. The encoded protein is CASSDGQTGPVGDEQYF.

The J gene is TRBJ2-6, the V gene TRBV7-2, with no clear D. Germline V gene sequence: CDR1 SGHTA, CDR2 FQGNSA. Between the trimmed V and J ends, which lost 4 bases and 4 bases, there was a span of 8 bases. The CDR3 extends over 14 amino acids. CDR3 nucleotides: TGTGCCAGCAGCTCAATCTCCGGGGCCAACGTCCTGACTTTC. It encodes CASSSISGANVLTF.

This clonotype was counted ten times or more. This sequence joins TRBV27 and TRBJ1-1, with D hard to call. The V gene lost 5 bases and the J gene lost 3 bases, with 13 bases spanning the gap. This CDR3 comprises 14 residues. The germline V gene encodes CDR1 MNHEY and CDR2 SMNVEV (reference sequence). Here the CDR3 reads CASSVDGPYTEAFF. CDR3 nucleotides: TGTGCCAGCAGTGTCGATGGACCATACACTGAAGCTTTCTTT.